This T cell receptor (beta chain) was obtained from a study of cytomegalovirus exposure and HLA in healthy donors. Study-level points and caveats: Per a later analysis, about 15,000 TCR beta sequences showed association with HLA alleles at 0.05 false discovery rate. Segments of the TCR beta V type were, in most cases, productive about 90% or about 30% of the time in an earlier analysis. TCR association rates varied by HLA locus in a later analysis, with DRB1 highest and HLA-C lowest.

Both 60 Vbeta primers and 13 Jbeta primers went into the PCR. The repertoire was sequenced with immunoSEQ multiplex PCR; TCRdb's copy has only in-frame clones and lacks some. This table has over 200,000 clones, nearly 80% appearing once. Note on this clone: Its antigen remains unknown.

This TCR was recovered from a male donor in good health and CMV-seronegative. The source material was PBMCs.

The CDR3 nucleotides are TGTGCCAGCACCCGGGGGGGGGCCAACGTCCTGACTTTC. Translating gives CASTRGGANVLTF. This chain connects TRBV28 to TRBJ2-6; TRBD2 is a possible D gene (6 bases). Trimming removed 7 bases at V and 4 bases at J, with 8 bases between. The CDR3 length is 13 residues. Germline CDR1 and CDR2: MDHEN and SYDVKM.